The T cell receptor (beta chain) under discussion was sequenced for a study of T-cell reconstitution after alpha-beta-depleted transplantation in children. Study results and caveats: One year after transplant, T-cell counts and diversity came mostly from newly produced T cells. After transplant, at about two months, alpha-beta T cells were reportedly derived from several hundred expanded graft clones. From surviving recipient T cells and thymic progenitors came the high day-60 TCRbeta diversity observed in some patients.

This clonotype was detected a few times. Antigen unknown. This CDR3 comprises 14 residues. Trimming left V 6 bases short and J 0 bases short, with 15 bases between. CDR1 and CDR2 from the germline V gene are DFQATT and SNEGSKA (reference sequence). Preparation of the TCRbeta library involved a method that used unique molecular identifiers. TCRdb processed the PCR reads anew with MiXCR; each CDR3 protein has one entry. Here the sample spans approximately 500,000 distinct CDR3 sequences, roughly 30% being singletons. This rearrangement joins TRBV20-1 to TRBJ2-7; D remains unclear. This sequence was found in a boy in the first two years of life with Wiskott-Aldrich syndrome, due to receive a stem cell transplant. The sample here was PBMCs, taken before TCRalphabeta/CD19-depleted stem cell transplant. The CDR3: CSAPTYAGSYEQYF. For the CDR3, the DNA is TGCAGTGCGCCTACATATGCAGGCTCCTACGAGCAGTACTTC.